Only a few counts were recorded for the clone carrying this TCR beta chain. This record comes from a study of beta chain features in type 1 diabetes. The CDR3 covers 12 residues. Between the trimmed V and J ends, which lost 5 bases and 8 bases, there was a span of 12 bases. CDR1 LGHNA and CDR2 YSLEER come from the germline V gene. Sequenced material consisted of expressed TCRB transcripts (all of the isolated RNA was reverse transcribed). Profiling relied on immunoSEQ multiplex PCR, and the TCRdb table lists in-frame clones only, not all of them. The table lists a few hundred thousand clones, 25% to 35% of them singletons, with around 0.065% in the top ten.

Sequences were obtained from naive CD4+ T cells from blood. The TCR comes from a man younger than 30 in good health. The V call is TRBV4-3, the J call TRBJ1-1, with D possibly matching TRBD1 (6 bases). The CDR3 coding sequence is TGCGCCAGCAGCGGGGTGGGGACAGAAGCTTTCTTT. As protein: CASSGVGTEAFF.